Listed below are T cell receptor beta chains from one sample, sequenced in a study of naive CD8 T cells in extremely preterm neonates. This table comes from immunoSEQ multiplex PCR, and its TCRdb copy is limited to in-frame clones, with some not included. The repertoire holds about 5,000 clones, approximately 97% seen once, with 0.7% to 0.8% in the top ten. The sample was naive CD8+ T cells from blood. These receptors were obtained from a human donor in good health. CDR3s leave out the opening cysteine and the closing phenylalanine or tryptophan. D genes are given only for firm matches.

CDR3 protein	D gene	V gene	CDR3 length
ASSLARGSGNYGYT	-	TRBV7-8	14
ASGFLGVDGYT	-	TRBV27	11
ASSPSGGNTDTQY	TRBD2	TRBV7-9	13
ASSRSGTSGAYNEQF	TRBD2	TRBV4-3	15
ASNPGSLPDTQY	-	TRBV2	12
SVGRAGDEQY	-	TRBV29-1	10
AISEEGQSMT	TRBD1	TRBV10-3	10
ASSYISVNTEAF	-	TRBV6-5	12
ASETGQGDDEQF	TRBD1	TRBV9	12
ASSEGGGEYGYT	-	TRBV9	12
ASSVYGGAEGYT	-	TRBV27	12
ASSLGTGNQPQH	-	TRBV7-9	12
ASSLSQNTEAF	-	TRBV7-6	11
ATLDRMNTEAF	-	TRBV19	11
ASSFGTGSDSPLH	-	TRBV7-6	13
ASSIKGAANLEQF	-	TRBV19	13
ASSTVQDHYGYT	-	TRBV5-6	12
ASSTLTTEQY	-	TRBV27	10
ASSHLRGGATGGYT	-	TRBV4-2	14
ASSDGQGDYGYT	TRBD1	TRBV5-1	12
ASSAVFGLDNEKLF	-	TRBV11-2	14
ASGLYLASEQY	-	TRBV12-5	11
AITPQGSYEQY	-	TRBV10-3	11
ASSLNQADTQY	-	TRBV7-2	11
ASSQLQGGADTEAF	-	TRBV4-1	14
ASRDTEAF	-	TRBV6-6	8
ASSLEGRGAGETQY	-	TRBV5-1	14
ASSTSRDRGNEKLF	TRBD1	TRBV13	14
AISFTGDVQETQY	TRBD1	TRBV10-3	13
ASSFSPGANQPQH	-	TRBV27	13
ASSLTGNTEAF	-	TRBV6-5	11
ASSPTGGNYNEQF	TRBD2	TRBV11-2	13
ASSLSRHLLTGELF	-	TRBV28	14
ASSLGRGNTEAF	-	TRBV5-1	12
ASSLLGTSEQY	-	TRBV27	11
ASSRGSNQPQH	-	TRBV7-9	11
ASSFRGSSTDTQY	-	TRBV5-4	13